This section outlines one TCR beta chain sequence together with its context. Its antigen is currently not known. Per-base quality was not reported, and no clone a single base away is much larger than it. TCRbeta CDR3 regions were amplified from genomic DNA using the immunoSEQ Assay, a bias-controlled multiplex PCR. As for the authors' bioinformatics: Nucleated cell counts per sample were estimated from amplification of reference gene primers within the assay. To quantify the absolute abundance of each unique TCRbeta CDR3 rearrangement, sequence reads were collapsed and filtered. For each sample, productive Simpson clonality was calculated as the square root of Simpson's diversity index over productive rearrangements. The clones in this table, taken by TCRdb from immuneACCESS, are in-frame only. Not every clone is retained; where verified, under half of the shortfall comes from an unresolved V gene, and the cause of the rest is unknown. V and J calls plus clone size are reproduced from that table; the DNA served to infer D and trimming. Here the sample has under 95,000 clones; approximately 90% occur a single time. The ten largest account for approximately 6.4% of the sample.

CDR3 length: 17 amino acids, cysteine to phenylalanine. Only the CDR3 DNA is retained, 51 bases long and in frame from the first base. Whole blood was collected in K2EDTA tubes by collaborating institutions according to the institutions' own protocols. For TCRbeta analysis, collaborators shipped samples in one of three forms: frozen whole blood, isolated PBMCs, or DNA extracted from either of those sample types. The data were obtained in a study of blood T cell repertoires in COVID-19 (dated by TCRdb to about 2020). For context, the study as a whole: Samples covering the acute and convalescent phases of COVID-19 were provided by collaborators in the United States, Italy and Spain. Deeply sampled blood TCRbeta repertoires from subjects exposed to, actively infected with, or recovered from COVID-19 were included in the dataset. Nearly every sample came with metadata listing a de-identified subject ID, COVID-19 status, age in years and sex. The prospective study material was composed of cDNA or gDNA derived from T cells, B-cell-depleted T cells, or PBMCs. A freely available public database, intended as a resource for researchers studying the immune response to SARS-CoV-2, is where the repertoires were released. Where HLA class I and class II types were available, the types were taken from metadata supplied by the sample provider, not from assay-based typing. Samples were obtained from the ongoing ImmuneRACE study (first 160 participants) and from 1,000 to 1,500 subjects provided by 6 global collaborators. The research as a whole found: Clinical and demographic metadata were provided uncurated, with the amount varying by source and participant.

The TCR originated in a woman aged 45-59 years with acute or convalescent COVID-19. The sequencing input was peripheral blood. The rearrangement joined TRBV21-1 to TRBJ1-2; TRBD1 reflects the table's D call only, with no check against the DNA. TRBV21-1 is annotated as a pseudogene. The CDR3 is CASSNPGQPTANYGYTF. The DNA sequence is given as TGTGCCAGCAGCAATCCGGGACAGCCCACAGCGAACTATGGCTACACCTTC.